The subject of this entry is one T cell receptor (beta chain). Its matching antigen is unknown. Trimming took 6 bases from V and 3 from J, leaving 14 bases between them. Germline CDR1 is MDHEN and CDR2 is SYDVKM. CDR3 length: 14 residues. The entry originates in a study of T cells in Graves' hyperthyroidism and ophthalmopathy. Findings and caveats of the study: Most thyroid-expanded clonotypes above 0.001 were also found in blood.

Researchers amplified the TCR beta CDR3 regions from RNA transcripts. With the HTBI primer set, the TCR CDR3 went through a first round of RT-PCR. Each CDR3 protein gets one entry after TCRdb re-called the multiplex PCR reads with MiXCR. The sample records fewer than 300,000 distinct CDR3 sequences, 25% to 30% being singletons. Those patients with uncontrolled infection, other autoimmune disease, pregnancy or lactation were excluded. Diagnosis rested on symptoms, serum thyroxine and TRAb, thyroid ultrasound, and orbital computed tomography. Isolation of PBMCs was performed on about 10 ml fresh peripheral blood.

V usage is TRBV28 and J usage is TRBJ1-1; D may be TRBD1 (6 bases). The sequencing sample was made of blood. This TCR came from a man aged 40-50 years with Graves' hyperthyroidism that later progressed to Graves' ophthalmopathy. The CDR3 here is CASSSTGIDTEAFF. The CDR3 DNA is TGTGCCAGCAGCTCGACAGGAATCGACACTGAAGCTTTCTTT.